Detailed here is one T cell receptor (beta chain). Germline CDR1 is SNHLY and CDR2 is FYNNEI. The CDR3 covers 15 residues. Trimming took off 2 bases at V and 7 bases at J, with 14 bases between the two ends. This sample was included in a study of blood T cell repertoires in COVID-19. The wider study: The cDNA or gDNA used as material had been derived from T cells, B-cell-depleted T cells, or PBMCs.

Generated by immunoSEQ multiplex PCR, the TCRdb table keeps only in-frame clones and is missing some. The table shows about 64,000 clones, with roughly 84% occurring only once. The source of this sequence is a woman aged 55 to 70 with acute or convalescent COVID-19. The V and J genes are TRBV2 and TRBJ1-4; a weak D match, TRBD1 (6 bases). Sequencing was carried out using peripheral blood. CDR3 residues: CASSESPGVREKLFF. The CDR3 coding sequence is TGTGCCAGCAGTGAATCCCCAGGGGTGCGTGAAAAACTGTTTTTT.